This T cell receptor beta chain was observed in a study of cytomegalovirus exposure and HLA in healthy donors (dated by TCRdb to the late 2010s). Regarding the complete study: An earlier analysis of around 600 of the donors reported 250 to 300 Gb of sequence data and roughly 110 million unique TCR beta sequences from 150 million to 200 million T cells. Roughly 300 gigabases of sequencing data and some 85 million unique TCR sequences were included in an early release covering several hundred HLA-typed donors. The genetic ancestry cluster associated with self-reported Caucasian donors included roughly 84% of the 398 genotyped donors. The study was designed to test whether signatures of past pathogen exposure could be identified by cataloging public T cell receptors. The study profiled the T cell repertoires of approximately 700 subjects by immunosequencing and related them to cytomegalovirus serostatus. Besides the first cohort of 666 subjects, a separate validation cohort made up of 120 different subjects was used. To predict cytomegalovirus infection status, the study brought together high-throughput TCR immunosequencing, statistical association of individual TCRs with disease status, and machine learning. A later analysis re-analyzed previously published TCR beta repertoires from several hundred donors and added high-resolution HLA genotyping to study TCR occurrence patterns. The later analysis used no new phenotypic data to find candidate immune exposures, relying instead on TCR beta sequences and their occurrence across donors. An earlier analysis of around 540 of the donors applied high-throughput TCR beta sequencing to assess whether each TCR beta V gene segment acted as functional or pseudogenic. Donor age, sex, ethnicity and CMV serostatus were compiled together with the repertoire data. Genome-wide SNP genotypes for about 65% of the 666 donors were used in a later genetic analysis, which treated that subset as a discovery cohort. All discovery cohort repertoires had been generated using a single sequencing platform. HLA typing covered class I and class II loci at four-digit resolution. Typing coverage differed by locus: A, B, C, DRB1 and DQB1 were typed in roughly 620-640 donors, DQA1 in approximately 520, DPA1 in over 600, and DPB1 in around 440. About five DR-DQ haplotypes were treated as single units for association and clustering because of strong linkage in the cohort. Across around 400 genotyped donors of the cohort, an average of roughly 230,000 unique TCR beta nucleotide sequences per donor were sequenced, and roughly a sixth of those sequences were non-productive. Results and caveats for the whole study, not just this receptor: Most TCR sequences were observed very rarely across donors, whereas some public TCRs were present in many individuals. This cohort had only TCR beta chains sequenced, and the lack of alpha or paired-chain data limited which features could be detected. In an earlier analysis of fewer than 700 of the donors, most TCR beta V segments appeared in productive rearrangements about 87% or about 30% of the time, broadly matching IMGT annotations. Correlated functional status among segregating V segments might be attributable to linkage disequilibrium, but an unknown experimental factor could not be ruled out. The presence/absence analyses assumed that sequencing depth was roughly uniform across donors, and that assumption may not be true. A group of highly shared sequence variants was considered likely to be a technical artifact of the sequencing pipeline. In both the original and validation cohorts, the classifier was reported to diagnose cytomegalovirus status with high specificity and sensitivity. The authors suggested that the approach could potentially be generalized to other disease states and immunological phenotypes. A later analysis reported that several top co-occurrence clusters appeared linked to parvovirus B19, influenza, CMV and Epstein-Barr virus. HLA typing was unavailable for some donors at each locus, so association tests used only the typed subset. CMV serostatus was the only immune exposure information available for the cohort. In a later analysis, HLA-associated TCR beta chains were found to be more clonally expanded and to have lower generation probabilities than equally common non-associated chains. The earlier analysis of approximately 540 of the donors excluded roughly 16 rarely observed V segments, including chromosome 9 orphons, because counts were too low. A later genetic analysis associated a missense DCLRE1C variant with V-gene and J-gene trimming of TCR beta chains, and an independent cohort replicated the association. When HLA alleles, especially DR and DQ, strongly co-occurred, TCR associations were difficult to assign to individual alleles. The study listed over 150 TCR beta chains as associated with cytomegalovirus. A later analysis found that most CMV-associated TCR beta chains appeared HLA-restricted, with HLA associations seemingly driven largely by CMV exposure. Some IMGT-functional V segments, including TRBV6-2 and TRBV6-3, could not be told apart with the 87-base-pair reads, so those segments were excluded. A further reported finding was that TCR beta sequences accurately predicted the HLA-A and HLA-B alleles for most subjects in the first cohort. At a false discovery rate of 0.05, a later analysis linked 16,951 TCR beta sequences to specific HLA alleles. In vitro tests confirmed that a few of the cytomegalovirus-associated TCR beta chains recognize cytomegalovirus antigens. In a later analysis, the rate of TCR association differed among HLA loci, with DRB1 alleles having the most associated TCRs and HLA-C alleles having the fewest. In a later genetic analysis, fewer N-insertions in productive TCRs were reported among donors in an Asian-associated ancestry cluster than the roughly 700-donor mean.

Trimming removed 2 bases from V and 2 bases from J; the gene matches leave 3 bases unexplained. The CDR3 goes from the cysteine to the phenylalanine over 15 residues. Just the 45-base CDR3 DNA is kept, in frame starting at base 1. CDR1 and CDR2, looked up from the germline V gene, are SGHVS and FNYEAQ. Libraries were made using the immunoSEQ multiplex PCR assay. The multiplex PCR relied on a mix of 60 forward primers for TCR Vbeta segments and 13 reverse primers for TCR Jbeta segments. A multiplex PCR assay on genomic DNA amplified the CDR3 region of rearranged TCR beta genes. The Illumina HiSeq System was used to sequence the amplified TCR beta libraries as 87-base-pair reads. The original pipeline was this. A later analysis tallied around 82 million unique TCR beta chains across the 666 repertoires, and some 10 million of those chains were shared by two or more donors. Raw reads were error-corrected and collapsed into unique sequences by a nearest-neighbor algorithm in which closely related sequences were merged to remove PCR and sequencing errors. Alignment of CDR3 sequences to IMGT reference sequences was used to assign V, D and J gene segments. Each retained sequence needed at least a six-nucleotide match to both a V gene segment and a J gene segment. Rearrangements were called productive when the CDR3 lacked stop codons and stayed in frame with V and J; all others were non-productive. CDR3 was defined by IMGT convention, running from the second conserved V-encoded cysteine to the conserved J-encoded phenylalanine. Sequences without an unambiguous match to a single V gene segment were excluded from the earlier analysis of about 640 of the donors. In an earlier analysis of several hundred of the donors, V segments were called functional above 56.7% productive rearrangements and were called segregating when the between-donor standard deviation exceeded 5%. A statistical classification framework was built for diagnosing cytomegalovirus status from the catalog of TCR beta chain sequences. A later analysis assigned V and J genes by comparing TCR nucleotide sequences with IMGT/GENE-DB human TR gene sequences. The TCRdist pipeline was used in a later analysis to assign CDR3 sequences and most-parsimonious VDJ recombination scenarios. In a later analysis, every TCR beta chain was defined by the combination of its CDR3 amino acid sequence and its V-gene family, and reads without a unique V-gene family were dropped. A later analysis removed 500 to 600 highly shared, low-generation-probability nucleotide sequences to deal with suspected cross-contamination and a sequencing artifact. In a later analysis, a clonal expansion index was calculated for each public chain from normalized within-repertoire ranks of inferred template counts. In a later analysis, generation probabilities were computed using a VDJ recombination model fitted to out-of-frame rearrangements, and the results were checked against IGoR. Hypergeometric tests were used in a later analysis to score TCR-TCR, TCR-HLA and TCR-CMV co-occurrence, with a repertoire-size bias correction applied to the TCR pairs. False discovery rates were estimated in a later analysis by permuting HLA or CMV assignments 20 times. In a later analysis, co-occurring TCRs were grouped with DBSCAN, and TCRdist sequence similarity was added when clustering was performed within HLA-allele-positive subsets. Repertoires with fewer than 30,000 or more than 120,000 public chains were left out of co-occurrence clustering, as were five repertoires with anomalous nucleotide sharing. TCRdb stores this immuneACCESS table with in-frame sequences only. Part of the clones is absent; in the studies checked, under half of the shortfall reflects unresolved V genes, and no reason is known for the rest. V, J and clone size are those of that table, while D and trimming were read from the DNA. Within this sample are 72,000 or so clones, with roughly 74% of them counted one time only. The top ten clonotypes cover over 9.5% of the sample.

The cohort consisted of some 670 healthy bone marrow donors. Cohort members were all nominally healthy when sampled, although unrecorded immune exposures were likely present. Of the 690 or so cohort members, about 270 had a positive CMV serostatus and approximately 370 had a negative one, while no CMV serostatus was recorded for the donor. A peripheral blood sample was provided by each donor, and peripheral blood mononuclear cells were used for TCR beta sequencing. Genomic DNA extraction from the blood cell samples was performed with the Qiagen DNeasy Blood Extraction Kit. About this clone itself: The antigen it binds to is not known. No base-level quality is on record; no much larger clone is a single base apart.

The clonotype was recovered from a human donor in good health. Sequencing was done on a sample of PBMCs. The rearrangement combines TRBV7-6 with TRBJ2-1, and 7 junction bases match TRBD2. The CDR3 protein is CASSLYSGTYNEQFF. The DNA sequence is given as TGTGCCAGCAGCTTATACAGCGGGACCTACAATGAGCAGTTCTTC. Reference TRBV7-6 and TRBJ2-1 genes cover what lies past the CDR3, so the full variable domain is GAGVSQSPRYKVTKRGQDVALRCDPISGHVSLYWYRQALGQGPEFLTYFNYEAQQDKSGLPNDRFSAERPEGSISTLTIQRTEQRDSAMYRCASSLYSGTYNEQFFGPGTRLTVL.